One sample yielded the 31 T cell receptor beta chains listed below, sequenced in a study of graft-versus-host responses after intestinal transplantation. There were some 200,000 CFSE-labeled responder cells plated together with some 200,000 irradiated, violet-dye-labeled stimulator cells. Using immunoSEQ multiplex PCR, the repertoire was profiled, and TCRdb retains in-frame clones only, with some absent. Of approximately 12,000 clones in the sample, about 29% were seen once. The sample was alloreactive CD8+ T cells from a mixed lymphocyte reaction culture, taken before intestinal transplant. Subset noted: CFSE-low proliferating T cells sorted from roughly six-day pre-transplant mixed lymphocyte reaction (GvH or HvG direction). Receptor source: a human patient who received an intestinal transplant.

The genes are TRBV28 and TRBJ2-7; D is possibly TRBD1 (6 bases). Trimming removed 10 bases from V and 3 bases from J, with 16 bases in between. Germline V gene sequence: CDR1 MDHEN, CDR2 SYDVKM. The CDR3 consists of 13 residues. The chain's CDR3 is CATSHYRVYEQYF. The DNA for the CDR3 is TGTGCCACCTCGCATTACAGGGTCTACGAGCAGTACTTC.

By its share, this clone is medium-sized. The chain's CDR3 is CAGRDYNNEQFF. DNA for the CDR3: TGTGCCGGCCGGGACTACAACAATGAGCAGTTCTTC. The chain recombines TRBV2 with TRBJ2-1, with 7 bases lining up with TRBD2. J gave up 5 bases and V 11 bases, and 6 bases lay outside the gene matches. The CDR3 covers 12 residues. Germline V lookup: CDR1 SNHLY, CDR2 FYNNEI. Using reference TRBV2 and TRBJ2-1 for the parts outside the CDR3, the full variable domain is EPEVTQTPSHQVTQMGQEVILRCVPISNHLYFYWYRQILGQKVEFLVSFYNNEISEKSEIFDDQFSVERPDGSNFTLKIRSTKLEDSAMYFCAGRDYNNEQFFGPGTRLTVL.

The genes are TRBV19 and TRBJ2-1, with D perhaps matching TRBD1 or TRBD2 (5 bases each). CDR1 is LNHDA, CDR2 SQIVND, per germline (reference sequence). The ends were cut back, 5 bases at V and 6 bases at J, with 14 bases in the middle. There are 14 residues in the CDR3. DNA of the CDR3: TGTGCCAGTAGTCTGGGGAGTGGGGGCAATGAGCAGTTCTTC. Translated: CASSLGSGGNEQFF.

The chain recombines TRBV15 with TRBJ2-4, with D unresolved. V dropped 0 bases and J dropped 0 bases, with 9 bases sitting between them. CDR3 length: 16 residues. CDR1 and CDR2 from the germline V gene are LNHNV and YYDKDF (reference sequence). CDR3 amino acids: CATSRDLRLAKNIQYF. The DNA for the CDR3 is TGTGCCACCAGCAGAGATCTTAGATTAGCCAAAAACATTCAGTACTTC.

In the case of this clone: Other DNA sequences in this sample translate to the same CDR3. The V gene is TRBV7-3, the J gene TRBJ2-7; 13 bases are shared with TRBD2. CDR3 length: 17 residues. The V and J ends lost 5 bases and 9 bases, in that order; junction bases with no gene match: 16. Per the germline V gene, CDR1 is SGHTA and CDR2 is FQGTGA. The CDR3 coding sequence is TGTGCCAGCAGCCCCCCCCCGGGACTAGCGGGACCATTAGGGCAGTACTTC. Amino acid sequence: CASSPPPGLAGPLGQYF.

The chain links TRBV29-1 to TRBJ1-2, with D unclear. Germline V gives CDR1 SQVTM, CDR2 ANQGSEA. The V end was cut by 4 bases, the J end by 5 bases, with 5 bases between. CDR3 length equals 10 residues. CDR3 loop: CSVGQYGYTF. In DNA, the CDR3 is TGCAGCGTTGGCCAATATGGCTACACCTTC.

This chain uses TRBV6-5 with TRBJ2-3, with D uncertain. The germline V gene encodes CDR1 MNHEY and CDR2 SVGAGI. This CDR3 region has 13 residues. The ends were cut back, 5 bases at V and 4 bases at J, with 10 bases in the middle. CDR3 region: CASSTSASDTQYF. The CDR3 DNA follows: TGTGCCAGCAGTACCAGTGCTTCAGATACGCAGTATTTT.

This clone was found a few times. The chain recombines TRBV9 with TRBJ2-7; 7 positions match TRBD2. After removal of 4 bases from V and 3 bases from J, the junction contained 7 bases not matched to a gene. Germline-derived CDR1 and CDR2 are SGDLS and YYNGEE. The length of the CDR3 is 14 residues. Here the CDR3 DNA reads TGTGCCAGCAGCCCGACTAGCACCGGCTACGAGCAGTACTTC. Amino acid sequence: CASSPTSTGYEQYF.

This clone is deemed medium-sized. This chain connects TRBV29-1 to TRBJ2-7; maybe TRBD1 (6 bases). The length of the CDR3 is 13 residues. The germline gives CDR1 SQVTM, CDR2 ANQGSEA. Trimming took off 3 bases at V and 2 bases at J, with 11 bases between the two ends. CDR3 protein: CSVEARGTYEQYF. CDR3 nucleotides: TGCAGCGTTGAGGCCAGGGGCACCTACGAGCAGTACTTC.

The rearrangement joins TRBV4-1 to TRBJ2-5, with 7 bases that match TRBD1. The better agreement between TRBJ2-7 and the DNA end casts doubt on the J call. Germline assignment: CDR1 MGHRA and CDR2 YSYEKL. The CDR3 length is 15 residues. The CDR3 sequence: CASSQDQRGHYEQYF. DNA of the CDR3: TGCGCCAGCAGCCAAGATCAAAGGGGGCACTACGAGCAGTACTTC.

The V and J genes are TRBV10-3 and TRBJ2-1; D is unresolved. Germline CDR1 ENHRY, CDR2 SYGVKD. The CDR3 runs to 15 residues. V lost 0 bases to trimming and J lost 0 bases, with 6 bases between them. The CDR3 sequence is CAISESGLSYNEQFF. For the CDR3, the DNA is TGTGCCATCAGTGAGTCGGGTCTCTCCTACAATGAGCAGTTCTTC.

This clone was found a few times. The rearrangement uses TRBV7-9 and TRBJ2-6; 8 bases line up with TRBD1. The germline V gene has CDR1 SEHNR and CDR2 FQNEAQ (reference sequence). This CDR3 contains 19 residues. V shed 1 base and J 0 bases; nucleotides not matched to a gene: 8. The DNA of the CDR3 is TGTGCCAGCAGCTTAGGGGCCAGGGGGCTCAACTCTGGGGCCAACGTCCTGACTTTC. Protein product: CASSLGARGLNSGANVLTF.

The V and J genes are TRBV21-1 and TRBJ2-4; whether TRBD2, the table's D call, matches the DNA was not checked. TRBV21-1 is annotated as a pseudogene. The CDR3 covers 15 residues. The CDR3 is CASSKSGSSKNIQYF. DNA of the CDR3: TGTGCCAGCAGCAAAAGCGGGAGTTCCAAAAACATTCAGTACTTC.

V and J are TRBV19 and TRBJ1-1; the D is unclear. Germline values: CDR1 LNHDA, CDR2 SQIVND (reference sequence). The CDR3 sequence is 13 residues long. Trimming took 3 bases from V and 6 from J, leaving 11 bases between them. CDR3 nucleotides: TGTGCCAGTAGTATGACTTCCATCCCTGAAGCTTTCTTT. The encoded protein is CASSMTSIPEAFF.

This chain connects TRBV2 to TRBJ1-2, with D unclear. Germline assignment: CDR1 SNHLY and CDR2 FYNNEI. V was clipped by 5 bases and J by 1 base, with 20 bases between them. The CDR3 extends over 17 amino acids. CDR3 residues: CASSKPHRWRFNYGYTF. In nucleotides, the CDR3 is TGTGCCAGCAGTAAACCCCACCGTTGGAGATTTAACTATGGCTACACCTTC.

CDR3: CASRVAGGYNEQFF. The CDR3 nucleotides read TGTGCCAGCAGGGTAGCGGGGGGGTACAATGAGCAGTTCTTC. The rearrangement uses TRBV2 and TRBJ2-1; 11 bases agree with TRBD2. Germline CDR1 and CDR2: SNHLY and FYNNEI. The V segment lost 6 bases and the J segment 4 bases; nucleotides outside the gene matches: 2. The CDR3 totals 14 residues.

This clone was counted between two and nine times. CDR3 loop: CASSKISNQPQHF. In DNA form, the CDR3 reads TGTGCCAGCAGTAAGATTAGCAATCAGCCCCAGCATTTT. The chain is built from TRBV6-5 and TRBJ1-5; D is undetermined. Germline V gene sequence: CDR1 MNHEY, CDR2 SVGAGI. The CDR3 contains 13 residues. Deletions cut 5 bases from V and 0 bases from J, with 5 bases between.

This chain connects TRBV2 to TRBJ2-4, with 9 bases lining up with TRBD1. This CDR3 contains 17 residues. The J segment lost 2 bases and the V segment lost 9 bases, leaving 14 bases of the junction unmatched. Germline V gene sequence: CDR1 SNHLY, CDR2 FYNNEI. CDR3 in DNA: TGTGCCAGTCCCGGGACAGGGAAAATTTGGCCCAAAAACATTCAGTACTTC. Its protein is CASPGTGKIWPKNIQYF.

The chain combines TRBV6-5 with TRBJ2-3; D is unresolved. The germline CDR1 and CDR2 sequences are MNHEY and SVGAGI. The CDR3 is 13 amino acids. The V and J ends lost 0 bases and 4 bases respectively, with 5 bases between them. CDR3 nucleotides: TGTGCCAGCAGTTACTCGATCCCAGATACGCAGTATTTT. This encodes CASSYSIPDTQYF.

Only a few counts were recorded for this clone. The chain joins TRBV4-2 to TRBJ2-7; TRBD1 or TRBD2 may be the D gene (5 bases each). Germline CDR1 is LGHNA and CDR2 is YNFKEQ. CDR3 length: 14 amino acids. V was shortened by 3 bases and J by 3 bases, with 12 bases between the two germline ends. The CDR3 bases are TGTGCCAGCAGCCAGCCGGGAAGGGGCTACGAGCAGTACTTC. Translation gives CASSQPGRGYEQYF.

This chain connects TRBV27 to TRBJ2-5; TRBD2 aligns across 9 bases. TRBJ2-7 explains the end of the DNA better; the J call may be wrong. The length of the CDR3 is 16 residues. The germline V gene has CDR1 MNHEY and CDR2 SMNVEV (reference sequence). CDR3 sequence: CASSSPKRGVSYEQYF. CDR3 DNA sequence: TGTGCCAGCAGTTCACCTAAGCGGGGGGTCTCCTACGAGCAGTACTTC.

A few counts support this clone. This sequence joins TRBV2 and TRBJ1-2; 8 bases match TRBD1. There are 14 residues in the CDR3. From germline, CDR1 is SNHLY and CDR2 FYNNEI. V shed 6 bases, J shed 8 bases, and the junction held 11 bases outside the gene matches. CDR3 sequence (DNA): TGTGCCAGCAGCCTCCTGGGACAGGTTTTCGGCTACACCTTC. Protein sequence: CASSLLGQVFGYTF. Using reference TRBV2 and TRBJ1-2 for the parts outside the CDR3, the full variable domain is EPEVTQTPSHQVTQMGQEVILRCVPISNHLYFYWYRQILGQKVEFLVSFYNNEISEKSEIFDDQFSVERPDGSNFTLKIRSTKLEDSAMYFCASSLLGQVFGYTFGSGTRLTVV.

This clone was seen just once. The chain combines TRBV21-1 with TRBJ2-7. TRBV21-1 is termed a pseudogene. The CDR3 has 11 residues. Here the CDR3 reads CASSSRYEQYF. DNA for the CDR3: TGTGCCAGCAGTTCACGCTACGAGCAGTACTTC.

This clone was picked up one time. The chain has TRBV29-1 and TRBJ2-5; D is unresolved. The germline V gene encodes CDR1 SQVTM and CDR2 ANQGSEA. The CDR3 has 13 amino acids. Between the trimmed V and J ends, which lost 3 bases and 4 bases, there was a span of 12 bases. The CDR3 sequence: CSVECTERETQYF. The CDR3, as DNA: TGCAGCGTTGAGTGTACAGAAAGAGAGACCCAGTACTTC. Supplemented by reference TRBV29-1 and TRBJ2-5, the full variable domain reads SAVISQKPSRDICQRGTSLTIQCQVDSQVTMMFWYRQQPGQSLTLIATANQGSEATYESGFVIDKFPISRPNLTFSTLTVSNMSPEDSSIYLCSVECTERETQYFGPGTRLLVL.

This clone has only a few counts. The chain couples TRBV19 to TRBJ1-5, with D hard to call. Per the germline V gene, CDR1 is LNHDA and CDR2 is SQIVND (reference sequence). Trimming stripped 3 bases from V and 6 bases from J, with 12 bases between. The CDR3 covers 14 residues. In nucleotides, the CDR3 is TGTGCCAGTAGTATCAGCCAGTTCGGTCAGCCCCAGCATTTT. Its protein product is CASSISQFGQPQHF.

This clone is medium-sized in the sample. In DNA, the CDR3 is TGTGCCAGTAGTATTCCCGGGGTACAAGAGACCCAGTACTTC. Residues: CASSIPGVQETQYF. The chain recombines TRBV19 with TRBJ2-5; D is possibly TRBD2 (5 bases). The CDR3 has 14 residues. CDR1 and CDR2 (germline): LNHDA, SQIVND (reference sequence). V shed 3 bases and J shed 2 bases, with 10 bases lying between them.

There are a few counts of this clone. The gene calls are TRBV6-5 and TRBJ2-2; TRBD1 agrees at 9 bases. The CDR3 covers 16 residues. From germline, CDR1 is MNHEY and CDR2 SVGAGI. Unmatched junction bases numbered 0, after V lost 0 bases and J lost 1 base. The CDR3 protein is CASSYSTGGNTGELFF. In nucleotides, the CDR3 is TGTGCCAGCAGTTACTCGACAGGGGGGAACACCGGGGAGCTGTTTTTT.

This clone was counted only a few times. The V gene is TRBV27, the J gene TRBJ2-5; 8 bases agree with TRBD1. CDR1 is MNHEY and CDR2 is SMNVEV in the germline V gene (reference sequence). The CDR3 is 15 amino acids. The ends lost 2 bases at V and 5 bases at J; junction bases unmatched: 7. The CDR3 bases are TGTGCCAGCAGTTTAGGCCAGGGGGCGGGTGAGACCCAGTACTTC. This gives the protein CASSLGQGAGETQYF.

This clone is medium-sized in the sample. This chain links TRBV13 with TRBJ2-7, with a weak D call TRBD1 (6 bases). The length of the CDR3 is 14 residues. Germline CDR1 is PRHDT and CDR2 is FYEKMQ (reference sequence). Trimming pared 4 bases from V and 0 bases from J, leaving 10 bases between. CDR3 sequence reads: CASSSGTISYEQYF. Written as DNA, the CDR3 is TGTGCCAGCAGCTCCGGGACAATCTCCTACGAGCAGTACTTC.

This clone turned up a few times. V is TRBV9 and J is TRBJ1-5; TRBD1 agrees at 12 bases. CDR1 and CDR2 (germline): SGDLS, YYNGEE. The CDR3 length is 20 residues. J was trimmed by 3 bases and V by 2 bases; bases with no gene match: 15. The chain's CDR3 is CASSVEYGTGGREPNQPQHF. Written as DNA, the CDR3 is TGTGCCAGCAGCGTTGAGTACGGGACAGGGGGCCGGGAGCCCAATCAGCCCCAGCATTTT. Full variable domain (missing parts from reference TRBV9 and TRBJ1-5): DSGVTQTPKHLITATGQRVTLRCSPRSGDLSVYWYQQSLDQGLQFLIQYYNGEERAKGNILERFSAQQFPDLHSELNLSSLELGDSALYFCASSVEYGTGGREPNQPQHFGDGTRLSIL.

This clone has only a few counts. The chain combines TRBV6-5 with TRBJ2-1; 11 bases are shared with TRBD2. Germline V gene data show CDR1 as MNHEY and CDR2 as SVGAGI. V was pared by 3 bases and J by 7 bases, with 5 bases of the junction left unmatched. The CDR3 runs 15 residues. As DNA, the CDR3 is TGTGCCAGCAGTTATAGCGGGAGGGCCTGGAATGAGCAGTTCTTC. This encodes CASSYSGRAWNEQFF.